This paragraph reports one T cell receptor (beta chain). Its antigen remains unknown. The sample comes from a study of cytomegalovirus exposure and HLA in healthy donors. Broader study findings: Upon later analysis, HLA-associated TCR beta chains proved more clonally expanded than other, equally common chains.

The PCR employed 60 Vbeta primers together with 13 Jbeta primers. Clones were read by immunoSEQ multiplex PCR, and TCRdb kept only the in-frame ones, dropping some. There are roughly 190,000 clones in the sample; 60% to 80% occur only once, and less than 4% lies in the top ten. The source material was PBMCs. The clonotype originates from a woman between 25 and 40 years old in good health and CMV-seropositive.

This CDR3 reads CASSKLPSRRETQYF. As DNA, the CDR3 is TGTGCCAGCAGCAAATTGCCTAGCAGGCGGGAGACCCAGTACTTC. The V call is TRBV21-1, the J call TRBJ2-5; the D call TRBD2 from the table was never checked on the DNA. TRBV21-1 corresponds to a pseudogene. CDR3 length: 15 amino acids.